The source of this TCR beta chain is a study of shared clonotypes between healthy human individuals. As for the study in general: Donors were a couple of women and three men aged 18 to 49.

The ends were cut back, 3 bases at V and 3 bases at J, with 5 bases in the middle. Germline values: CDR1 MNHEY, CDR2 SMNVEV (reference sequence). There are 13 residues in the CDR3. Measured with immunoSEQ multiplex PCR; TCRdb has only the in-frame clones, and not every one. The sample has some 2,500,000 clones, roughly 90% seen once. Specimen: naive CD4+ T cells from PBMCs. Subset of the sample: CD45RA+ positively selected. The clonotype originates from a young man in good health. Some clones in this sample may be carry-over from other donors' samples. V usage is TRBV27 and J usage is TRBJ2-2; D ambiguous. The CDR3 is CASSFSDTGELFF. DNA of the CDR3: TGTGCCAGCAGTTTCAGCGACACCGGGGAGCTGTTTTTT.